The 19 T cell receptor beta chains given below trace back to one sample, sequenced in a study of cytomegalovirus exposure and HLA in healthy donors. The PCR contained 60 Vbeta and 13 Jbeta primers. Sequencing was performed with immunoSEQ multiplex PCR; in TCRdb, only in-frame clones are kept and a portion is missing. The table lists approximately 100,000 clones, around three quarters of them singletons, with just over 2% in the top ten. Sequencing was performed on PBMCs. The receptors come from a human donor in good health.

The chain combines TRBV29-1 with TRBJ2-2; TRBD1 matches at 8 bases. Trimming at V came to 7 bases and at J to 7 bases, leaving 17 bases not matched to a gene. This CDR3 is built from 16 residues. From germline, CDR1 is SQVTM and CDR2 ANQGSEA. CDR3 loop: CSATPPTGVQNGELFF. CDR3 coding DNA: TGCAGCGCTACCCCGCCGACAGGGGTTCAAAACGGGGAGCTGTTTTTT.

This clone has just a few counts. This chain joins TRBV7-9 and TRBJ1-1, with D perhaps TRBD1 (5 bases). Germline CDR1 and CDR2: SEHNR and FQNEAQ (reference sequence). Trimming stripped 0 bases from V and 6 bases from J, with 11 bases between. The CDR3 spans 14 residues. This CDR3 is CASSLAGRGSEAFF. The DNA for the CDR3 is TGTGCCAGCAGCTTAGCGGGGAGGGGTTCTGAAGCTTTCTTT.

This clone was seen only a few times. The chain couples TRBV6-6 to TRBJ1-4; D remains unclear. V shed 7 bases and J shed 0 bases, with 12 bases lying between them. Germline V gene sequence: CDR1 MNHNY, CDR2 SVGAGI (reference sequence). The CDR3 consists of 15 residues. This CDR3 reads CASTPEGATNEKLFF. CDR3 sequence (DNA): TGTGCCAGCACCCCAGAGGGAGCAACTAATGAAAAACTGTTTTTT.

V and J are TRBV28 and TRBJ1-5; no firm D call. V lost 6 bases and J 11 bases, leaving 14 bases between the germline ends. Germline CDR1 reads MDHEN; CDR2 reads SYDVKM. This CDR3 is 12 amino acids long. The CDR3 nucleotides read TGTGCCAGCAGCCCCGTTGGAGCAGCCCAGCATTTT. Amino acid sequence: CASSPVGAAQHF.

The CDR3, as DNA: TGTGCCAGCAGCCAAGACGGACAGGGGATTGAAAAACTGTTTTTT. Its translation: CASSQDGQGIEKLFF. The chain uses TRBV4-2 and TRBJ1-4; 9 bases match TRBD1. Germline V gene lookup returns CDR1 LGHNA and CDR2 YNFKEQ. Trimming cost V 0 bases and J 7 bases; bases outside gene matches: 3. The CDR3 extends over 15 amino acids.

The rearrangement links TRBV5-5 to TRBJ2-4; TRBD1 matches 7 bases. The trim removed 4 bases at V and 7 bases at J, leaving 14 bases unmatched. The length of the CDR3 is 16 residues. In germline, CDR1 is SGHKS, CDR2 YYEKEE (reference sequence). CDR3 sequence reads: CASSLDIGGGRNIQYF. CDR3 DNA sequence: TGTGCCAGCAGCCTAGATATAGGGGGCGGTAGGAACATTCAGTACTTC. Variable domain in full (rest from reference TRBV5-5 and TRBJ2-4): DAGVTQSPTHLIKTRGQQVTLRCSPISGHKSVSWYQQVLGQGPQFIFQYYEKEERGRGNFPDRFSARQFPNYSSELNVNALLLGDSALYLCASSLDIGGGRNIQYFGAGTRLSVL.

The rearrangement links TRBV6-1 to TRBJ2-7, with 9 bases matching TRBD2. The CDR3 is 16 residues long. J lost 7 bases, V lost 1 base, and 11 bases had no gene match. Germline CDR1 and CDR2: MNHNS and SASEGT. CDR3 in DNA: TGTGCCAGCAGTGAAGTGGCGGGGGGGCGACCGGAGGAGCAGTACTTC. This gives the protein CASSEVAGGRPEEQYF.

This clone was detected only a few times. The chain is built from TRBV6-4 and TRBJ2-3, with unresolved D. The CDR3 runs 18 residues. Trimming took off 2 bases at V and 3 bases at J, with 21 bases between the two ends. Germline assignment: CDR1 MRHNA and CDR2 SNTAGT. The CDR3 protein is CASSDPTQSAGPTDTQYF. The CDR3 nucleotides read TGTGCCAGCAGTGACCCCACACAATCCGCAGGTCCAACAGATACGCAGTATTTT.

This clone was recorded only once. The J gene is TRBJ1-1, the V gene TRBV5-1; 8 nucleotides agree with TRBD1. The V gene end was trimmed by 1 base and the J gene end by 5 bases; junction bases not matched to a gene: 4. This CDR3 has 14 amino acids. Germline V lookup: CDR1 SGHRS, CDR2 YFSETQ. The CDR3 nucleotides read TGCGCCAGCAGCTTGATCACAGGGGGGACTGAAGCTTTCTTT. Its protein product is CASSLITGGTEAFF.

The chain carries TRBV6-5 and TRBJ2-5; 8 bases are a match to TRBD1. The closer fit of TRBJ2-7 to the DNA end suggests the J call may be wrong. Looked up from germline, CDR1 is MNHEY and CDR2 is SVGAGI. CDR3 length: 15 amino acids. The CDR3 sequence is CASSLGRTGSSEQYF. The CDR3, as DNA: TGTGCCAGCAGTTTAGGCCGGACAGGGTCTAGCGAGCAGTACTTC.

This chain connects TRBV19 to TRBJ2-3; 11 bases align to TRBD2. The CDR3 loop spans 16 amino acids. CDR1 and CDR2 from the germline V gene are LNHDA and SQIVND (reference sequence). V gave up 8 bases and J gave up 2 bases; unmatched junction bases: 9. The CDR3 here is CASAVRLAGNTDTQYF. CDR3 sequence (DNA): TGTGCCAGTGCAGTCCGACTAGCGGGGAACACAGATACGCAGTATTTT.

The chain joins TRBV6-5 to TRBJ2-4, with D possibly TRBD2 on 5 matching bases. With 6 bases removed from V and 6 bases from J, the gap between germline ends came to 18 bases. The germline V gene encodes CDR1 MNHEY and CDR2 SVGAGI. This CDR3 is 15 amino acids long. The CDR3 spells CASSAVTLAGNIQYF. The DNA for the CDR3 is TGTGCCAGCAGCGCAGTCACCCTAGCCGGAAACATTCAGTACTTC.

CDR3 DNA: TGCAGCGTTGCTTCTGGGCGCGAAAAACTGTTTTTT. Translated, it gives CSVASGREKLFF. This chain uses TRBV29-1 with TRBJ1-4; D gene unclear. Per the germline V gene, CDR1 is SQVTM and CDR2 is ANQGSEA. With 4 bases removed from V and 8 bases from J, the gap between germline ends came to 11 bases. CDR3 length: 12 amino acids.

The chain is built from TRBV9 and TRBJ1-3, with D possibly TRBD1 on 5 matching bases. The CDR3 consists of 17 residues. V dropped 0 bases and J dropped 2 bases, with 15 bases sitting between them. Germline V gene sequence: CDR1 SGDLS, CDR2 YYNGEE. The CDR3: CASSVGGRVTAGNTIYF. The CDR3 DNA sequence: TGTGCCAGCAGCGTAGGGGGCAGGGTTACGGCTGGAAACACCATATATTTT.

The chain has TRBV19 and TRBJ1-4; D remains ambiguous. The germline CDR1 and CDR2 sequences are LNHDA and SQIVND (reference sequence). The CDR3 sequence is 14 residues long. V was shortened by 7 bases and J by 8 bases, with 17 bases between the two germline ends. The CDR3 nucleotides are TGTGCCAGTAAGCGAGGGTCGTTTGACGAAAAACTGTTTTTT. It specifies CASKRGSFDEKLFF.

This clone was detected a few times. The V call is TRBV28, the J call TRBJ1-3; TRBD1 is a possible D gene (6 bases). The V gene's germline CDR1 is MDHEN and CDR2 SYDVKM. V was pared by 6 bases and J by 7 bases, with 19 bases between. The CDR3 has 15 amino acids. Here the CDR3 reads CASSTHLQQGNTIYF. In nucleotides, the CDR3 is TGTGCCAGCAGCACACACCTTCAACAGGGCAACACCATATATTTT.

The chain recombines TRBV30 with TRBJ2-3, with 16 nucleotides matching TRBD2. Germline V gene sequence: CDR1 GTSNPN, CDR2 SVGIG (reference sequence). The CDR3 loop spans 16 amino acids. V gave up 5 bases and J gave up 6 bases; unmatched junction bases: 8. The DNA of the CDR3 is TGTGCCTGGGGAATGGGACTAGCGGGGGGGCAGGATACGCAGTATTTT. Protein sequence: CAWGMGLAGGQDTQYF.

The chain is built from TRBV10-3 and TRBJ1-2, with 10 bases fitting TRBD1. The V and J ends lost 6 bases and 6 bases, in that order; junction bases with no gene match: 1. The CDR3 loop spans 12 amino acids. Germline CDR1 and CDR2: ENHRY and SYGVKD. CDR3 amino acids: CAISGQGDGYTF. The CDR3 DNA sequence: TGTGCCATCAGCGGACAGGGGGATGGCTACACCTTC.

This clone has a single count. The V gene is TRBV7-8, the J gene TRBJ2-4; 7 bases match TRBD1. Per germline, CDR1 SGHVS and CDR2 FQNEAQ. Trimming removed 6 bases from V and 1 base from J; junction bases left unmatched: 9. The CDR3 contains 16 residues. The CDR3 bases are TGTGCCAGCAGTCCCTCCGGGACAGCGGCCAAAAACATTCAGTACTTC. This translates into CASSPSGTAAKNIQYF.